The rows below give T cell receptor beta chains drawn from one sample of a study of blood T cell repertoires in COVID-19. Clones were read by immunoSEQ multiplex PCR, and TCRdb kept only the in-frame ones, dropping some. The table records some 100,000 clones, 81% of them present only once. What was sequenced was peripheral blood. The receptors derive from a man aged 60-69 years with acute or convalescent COVID-19. Each CDR3 is given with its conserved first and last residue. D genes are given only for firm matches. Some rows have no size entry. The others give once, few or many, or a class for an expanded clone.

CDR3: CASSLASREAHDSYNEQFF
DNA: TGTGCCAGCAGCTTAGCTTCGCGGGAGGCCCATGACTCCTACAATGAGCAGTTCTTC
V: TRBV7-6
J: TRBJ2-1
size: .
D: TRBD2

CDR3: CASTLDHEQFF
DNA: TGTGCCAGCACGCTAGACCATGAGCAGTTCTTC
V: TRBV7-2
J: TRBJ2-1
size: .
D: .

CDR3: CASSVTLAGVITSTDTQYF
DNA: TGTGCCAGCAGCGTAACTCTAGCGGGCGTAATTACTAGCACAGATACGCAGTATTTT
V: TRBV9
J: TRBJ2-3
size: few
D: TRBD2

CDR3: CAIGRTLAGAAGDEQFF
DNA: TGTGCCATCGGGAGGACACTAGCGGGGGCCGCGGGCGATGAGCAGTTCTTC
V: TRBV10-3
J: TRBJ2-1
size: .
D: TRBD2

CDR3: CSASRDYQETQYF
DNA: TGCAGTGCTAGTCGGGACTACCAAGAGACCCAGTACTTC
V: TRBV20-1
J: TRBJ2-5
size: .
D: .

CDR3: CASSEAIRTTGRNTEAFF
DNA: TGTGCCAGCAGTGAAGCAATCCGAACTACAGGGAGGAACACTGAAGCTTTCTTT
V: TRBV6-1
J: TRBJ1-1
size: .
D: .

CDR3: CASSLVGGANTGELFF
DNA: TGTGCCAGCAGCTTAGTAGGGGGGGCGAACACCGGGGAGCTGTTTTTT
V: TRBV7-2
J: TRBJ2-2
size: .
D: .

CDR3: CASSLGDRAANEKLFF
DNA: TGTGCCAGCAGCTTAGGGGACAGGGCTGCTAATGAAAAACTGTTTTTT
V: TRBV7-9
J: TRBJ1-4
size: .
D: TRBD1

CDR3: CASGGQYGYTF
DNA: TGCGCCAGCGGGGGACAGTATGGCTACACCTTC
V: TRBV5-1
J: TRBJ1-2
size: .
D: TRBD1

CDR3: CASSFTGFPGANVLTF
DNA: TGTGCCAGCAGCTTTACAGGGTTTCCTGGGGCCAACGTCCTGACTTTC
V: TRBV11-3
J: TRBJ2-6
size: .
D: .

CDR3: CASSQQDREDNRGRYEQYF
DNA: TGTGCCAGCAGCCAGCAGGACAGGGAAGATAATAGGGGAAGGTACGAGCAGTACTTC
V: TRBV4-2
J: TRBJ2-7
size: .
D: TRBD1

CDR3: CASSLEGTGGVGTEAFF
DNA: TGTGCCAGCAGCTTGGAGGGGACAGGGGGCGTTGGGACTGAAGCTTTCTTT
V: TRBV5-5
J: TRBJ1-1
size: .
D: TRBD1

CDR3: CATSDHGLAENEQFF
DNA: TGTGCCACCAGTGACCATGGACTAGCCGAGAATGAGCAGTTCTTC
V: TRBV24-1
J: TRBJ2-1
size: .
D: TRBD2

CDR3: CASSQVGTYNEKLFF
DNA: TGCGCCAGCAGCCAAGTAGGGACATACAATGAAAAACTGTTTTTT
V: TRBV4-1
J: TRBJ1-4
size: .
D: .

CDR3: CASSQFGQGYEQYF
DNA: TGTGCCAGCAGCCAATTCGGACAGGGTTACGAGCAGTACTTC
V: TRBV5-6
J: TRBJ2-7
size: .
D: TRBD1

CDR3: CASSVGGTVTYEQYF
DNA: TGTGCCAGCAGCGTAGGCGGGACGGTTACCTACGAGCAGTACTTC
V: TRBV9
J: TRBJ2-7
size: .
D: .

CDR3: CASSFILSGANVLTF
DNA: TGTGCCAGCAGCTTCATACTTTCTGGGGCCAACGTCCTGACTTTC
V: TRBV11-3
J: TRBJ2-6
size: .
D: .

CDR3: CASSLTGGTSSVYEQFF
DNA: TGTGCCAGCAGCTTAACCGGCGGGACTAGTTCGGTCTATGAGCAGTTCTTC
V: TRBV7-3
J: TRBJ2-1
size: .
D: TRBD2

CDR3: CASSGYDRLSGNTIYF
DNA: TGTGCCAGCAGCGGCTATGACAGGCTCTCTGGAAACACCATATATTTT
V: TRBV2
J: TRBJ1-3
size: .
D: .

CDR3: CASSLVGDRVNTEAFF
DNA: TGTGCCAGCAGTTTAGTTGGGGACAGGGTGAACACTGAAGCTTTCTTT
V: TRBV27
J: TRBJ1-1
size: .
D: TRBD1

CDR3: CASSERGRGGSYNQPQHF
DNA: TGTGCCAGCAGTGAAAGGGGGAGGGGGGGCTCTTACAATCAGCCCCAGCATTTT
V: TRBV6-1
J: TRBJ1-5
size: .
D: .

CDR3: CASSLSVGTALGKYGYTF
DNA: TGTGCCAGCAGTTTATCGGTCGGGACAGCTCTAGGAAAATATGGCTACACCTTC
V: TRBV27
J: TRBJ1-2
size: .
D: TRBD1